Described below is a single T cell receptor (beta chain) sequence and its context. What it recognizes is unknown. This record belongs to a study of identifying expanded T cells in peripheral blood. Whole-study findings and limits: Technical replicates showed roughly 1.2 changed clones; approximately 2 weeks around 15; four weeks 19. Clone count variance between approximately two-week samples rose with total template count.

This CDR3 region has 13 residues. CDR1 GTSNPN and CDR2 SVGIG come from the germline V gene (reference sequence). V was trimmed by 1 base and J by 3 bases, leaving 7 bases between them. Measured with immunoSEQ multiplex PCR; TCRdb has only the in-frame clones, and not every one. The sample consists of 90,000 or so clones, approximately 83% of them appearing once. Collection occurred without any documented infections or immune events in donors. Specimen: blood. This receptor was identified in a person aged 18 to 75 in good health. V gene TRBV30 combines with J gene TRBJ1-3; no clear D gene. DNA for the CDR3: TGTGCCTGGAGTGGGGGTTATGGAAACACCATATATTTT. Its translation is CAWSGGYGNTIYF.